The 11 T cell receptor beta chains reported below all come from one sample, sequenced in a study of blood T cells in healthy people across ages. PCR was performed a second time for about 6 to 12 cycles using a sample-barcoded 5' primer and a J-beta primer mix. TCRdb reprocessed the 5' RACE reads with MiXCR, giving one entry per CDR3 protein. This table holds approximately 1.5 million distinct CDR3 sequences, about 32% found once. The sample was blood. The receptors stem from a woman younger than 45 in good health.

On this clonotype itself: A read error may be the cause here, since a much bigger clone is one base away. This chain uses TRBV29-1 with TRBJ2-5; TRBD1 might be the D (6 bases). The germline gives CDR1 SQVTM, CDR2 ANQGSEA. The CDR3 loop spans 14 amino acids. Trimming removed 4 bases at V and 0 bases at J, with 12 bases between. The CDR3 region has the DNA TGCAGCGTTGCGACAGGCCGGTACCAAGAGACCCAGTACTTC. Protein product: CSVATGRYQETQYF.

This clonotype turned up a few times. The chain uses TRBV12-3 or TRBV12-4 and TRBJ2-3; D not certain. The CDR3 has 16 amino acids. V dropped 7 bases and J dropped 2 bases, with 19 bases sitting between them. The CDR3 protein is CASTFGSKPLTDTQYF. The CDR3 DNA sequence: TGTGCCAGCACCTTCGGGTCCAAACCTCTCACAGATACGCAGTATTTT.

In DNA form, the CDR3 reads TGTGCCAGCAGCTTAGCGGCGGGGCTAAACACCGGGGAGCTGTTTTTT. Translating it yields CASSLAAGLNTGELFF. The V gene is TRBV7-6, the J gene TRBJ2-2; tentative D call: TRBD2 (6 bases). The germline V gene encodes CDR1 SGHVS and CDR2 FNYEAQ. The CDR3 has 16 amino acids. V was clipped by 0 bases and J by 2 bases, with 10 bases between them.

This clonotype was detected ten times or more. The chain is built from TRBV12-3 or TRBV12-4 and TRBJ2-7; D is unresolved. The CDR3 length is 11 residues. V was trimmed by 2 bases and J by 7 bases, leaving 6 bases between them. The CDR3 is CASSLREEQYF. CDR3 sequence (DNA): TGTGCCAGCAGTTTACGCGAGGAGCAGTACTTC.

The chain is built from TRBV12-3 or TRBV12-4 and TRBJ1-1; D uncertain. This CDR3 region has 15 residues. V shed 2 bases and J shed 0 bases, with 10 bases lying between them. The CDR3 region has the DNA TGTGCCAGCAGTTTATCCGGAGACATGAACACTGAAGCTTTCTTT. Protein: CASSLSGDMNTEAFF.

This clonotype was counted only a few times. The rearrangement links TRBV5-1 to TRBJ2-3; a possible D gene is TRBD2 (5 bases). The CDR3 covers 17 residues. V was clipped by 0 bases and J by 2 bases, with 16 bases between them. The germline CDR1 and CDR2 sequences are SGHRS and YFSETQ. The CDR3 spells CASSLALGIFFTDTQYF. The CDR3 DNA sequence: TGCGCCAGCAGCTTGGCCCTCGGGATCTTCTTCACAGATACGCAGTATTTT.

This clonotype appeared once. CDR3 in DNA: TGTGCCAGCACGGGAAGGAGCGGCTATGGCTACACCTTC. Its protein is CASTGRSGYGYTF. The chain joins TRBV6-5 to TRBJ1-2; D remains unclear. CDR1 is MNHEY and CDR2 is SVGAGI in the germline V gene. The CDR3 spans 13 residues. V was clipped by 7 bases and J by 4 bases, with 13 bases between them.

The chain employs TRBV19 and TRBJ2-1; 7 bases are a match to TRBD2. V lost 7 bases to trimming and J lost 15 bases; unmatched junction nucleotides: 9. The CDR3 is 11 amino acids. Germline loops: CDR1 LNHDA, CDR2 SQIVND (reference sequence). CDR3: CASIRAGNRFF. CDR3 in DNA: TGTGCCAGTATCCGAGCGGGAAATCGGTTCTTC. Full variable domain (outside the CDR3, taken from reference TRBV19 and TRBJ2-1): DGGITQSPKYLFRKEGQNVTLSCEQNLNHDAMYWYRQDPGQGLRLIYYSQIVNDFQKGDIAEGYSVSREKKESFPLTVTSAQKNPTAFYLCASIRAGNRFFGPGTRLTVL.

This clonotype appeared a few times. This chain joins TRBV6-6 and TRBJ2-1, with 14 bases lining up with TRBD2. Germline CDR1 reads MNHNY; CDR2 reads SVGAGI (reference sequence). V dropped 6 bases and J dropped 8; count of bases not matched to a gene: 9. The CDR3 is made up of 16 amino acids. The CDR3 loop is CASRSPGLAGVDEQFF. CDR3 DNA sequence: TGTGCCAGCAGATCCCCGGGACTAGCGGGAGTCGATGAGCAGTTCTTC.

The rearrangement links TRBV5-1 to TRBJ1-1; D gene unclear. CDR1 SGHRS and CDR2 YFSETQ come from the germline V gene. Trimming cost V 4 bases and J 6 bases, with 19 bases left between them. This CDR3 has 15 residues. The CDR3 DNA is TGCGCCAGCAGCCCCACGCGGTGGTCCGACTCTGAAGCTTTCTTT. Its translation is CASSPTRWSDSEAFF.

The V and J genes are TRBV12-2 and TRBJ2-7; the DNA was not compared with TRBD2, the D call given in the table. TRBV12-2 is a pseudogene segment. The CDR3 extends over 21 amino acids. CDR3 in DNA: TGTGCAAGTCGCGCCCACCTGGAGTTTGGGGGTAGCGGGAGGAGGTCCTACGAGCAGTACTTC. Translating it yields CASRAHLEFGGSGRRSYEQYF.